The next 30 T cell receptor beta chains were all read from a single sample in a study of blood T cell repertoires in COVID-19. Using immunoSEQ multiplex PCR, the repertoire was profiled, and TCRdb retains in-frame clones only, with some absent. The table has 95,000 or so clones, around 86% seen once. Specimen: peripheral blood. Receptors were obtained from an older woman with acute or convalescent COVID-19.

This chain uses TRBV4-2 with TRBJ1-2; D call uncertain. The V end was cut by 1 base, the J end by 2 bases, with 11 bases between. Germline V gives CDR1 LGHNA, CDR2 YNFKEQ. This CDR3 has 15 residues. CDR3 bases: TGTGCCAGCAGCCAAGTGGCCAAGGAGAACTATGGCTACACCTTC. This gives the protein CASSQVAKENYGYTF.

This clone was observed once. The chain uses TRBV7-2 and TRBJ1-2, with D unclear. Germline V CDR1 and CDR2: SGHTA, FQGNSA. Trimming took off 6 bases at V and 0 bases at J, with 8 bases between the two ends. This CDR3 is built from 13 residues. The CDR3 loop is CASSARTNYGYTF. For the CDR3, the DNA is TGTGCCAGCAGTGCCAGAACTAACTATGGCTACACCTTC.

V and J are TRBV4-1 and TRBJ1-5, with D uncertain. Germline CDR1 is MGHRA and CDR2 is YSYEKL. V gave up 4 bases and J gave up 0 bases, with 10 bases separating them. The CDR3 covers 15 residues. This CDR3 reads CASSRGGLSNQPQHF. The CDR3 DNA reads as TGCGCCAGCAGCCGGGGAGGCCTTAGCAATCAGCCCCAGCATTTT.

The chain has TRBV19 and TRBJ1-1, with 11 bases that match TRBD1. The CDR3 spans 17 residues. Trimming cost V 5 bases and J 0 bases; bases outside gene matches: 8. Germline CDR1 and CDR2: LNHDA and SQIVND (reference sequence). The CDR3 sequence: CASSPGQGALMNTEAFF. Written as DNA, the CDR3 is TGTGCCAGTAGTCCCGGACAGGGGGCTCTCATGAACACTGAAGCTTTCTTT.

This chain joins TRBV6-1 and TRBJ2-5, with TRBD1 matching over 8 bases. Germline loops: CDR1 MNHNS, CDR2 SASEGT. This CDR3 has 14 residues. The J segment lost 1 base and the V segment lost 3 bases, leaving 1 base of the junction unmatched. The CDR3 bases are TGTGCCAGCAGTGAGGACAGGGTCCAAGAGACCCAGTACTTC. Its protein product is CASSEDRVQETQYF.

This clone was observed a handful of times. The chain combines TRBV19 with TRBJ1-2, with 11 nucleotides matching TRBD1. The CDR3 has 17 residues. Trimming at V came to 5 bases and at J to 5 bases, leaving 13 bases not matched to a gene. From germline, CDR1 is LNHDA and CDR2 SQIVND (reference sequence). The CDR3 region is CASSSRRTGGVPYGYTF. In DNA, the CDR3 is TGTGCCAGTAGTTCAAGGCGGACAGGGGGCGTCCCTTATGGCTACACCTTC.

The chain recombines TRBV18 with TRBJ2-5; D is uncertain. The CDR3 consists of 16 residues. V lost 3 bases, J lost 0 bases, and 14 bases lay in between. Germline V gives CDR1 KGHSH, CDR2 LQKENI. The CDR3 DNA is TGTGCCAGCTCACCTTCCTCTAACCGGTACCAAGAGACCCAGTACTTC. Protein: CASSPSSNRYQETQYF.

The chain combines TRBV9 with TRBJ1-4, with 11 bases aligning to TRBD1. The CDR3 contains 15 residues. V trimming: 2 bases; J trimming: 7 bases; junction bases outside the gene matches: 4. CDR1 SGDLS and CDR2 YYNGEE come from the germline V gene. The CDR3: CASSVEDRGPEKLFF. The CDR3 nucleotides read TGTGCCAGCAGCGTTGAGGACAGGGGGCCTGAAAAACTGTTTTTT.

The V call is TRBV10-3, the J call TRBJ2-3, with 8 bases fitting TRBD2. The CDR3 is 16 amino acids. In germline, CDR1 is ENHRY, CDR2 SYGVKD. V lost 10 bases, J lost 6 bases, and 18 bases stayed unmatched. The CDR3 DNA follows: TGTGCCACCGGGTCCACTAGCGGCCGGGGGGGGGATACGCAGTATTTT. This codes for CATGSTSGRGGDTQYF.

The rearrangement links TRBV5-1 to TRBJ1-1, with D unclear. CDR1 SGHRS and CDR2 YFSETQ come from the germline V gene. Trimming removed 4 bases at V and 0 bases at J, with 7 bases between. This CDR3 is 13 amino acids long. CDR3 sequence: CASSAEMNTEAFF. CDR3 DNA sequence: TGCGCCAGCAGCGCGGAGATGAACACTGAAGCTTTCTTT.

The chain joins TRBV19 to TRBJ1-5, with 7 bases fitting TRBD1. J lost 2 bases, V lost 5 bases, and 3 bases had no gene match. Germline lookup yields CDR1 LNHDA and CDR2 SQIVND (reference sequence). This CDR3 contains 14 residues. CDR3 loop: CASSFGQGNQPQHF. In DNA form, the CDR3 reads TGTGCCAGTAGTTTCGGACAGGGCAATCAGCCCCAGCATTTT.

The DNA for the CDR3 is TGTGCCAGCAGCTTGGCCGTTTCCGGGACAGGGTCCTACGAGCAGTACTTC. Protein: CASSLAVSGTGSYEQYF. This sequence joins TRBV5-4 and TRBJ2-7; TRBD1 matches at 9 bases. J gave up 1 base and V 0 bases, and 8 bases lay outside the gene matches. CDR1 SGHNT and CDR2 YYREEE come from the germline V gene (reference sequence). CDR3 length: 17 amino acids.

V gene TRBV18 combines with J gene TRBJ2-1, with 8 bases matching TRBD1. The CDR3 runs to 14 residues. Germline lookup yields CDR1 KGHSH and CDR2 LQKENI. V was clipped by 3 bases and J by 12 bases; unmatched bases: 10. CDR3 region: CASSPGTGGSGQFF. As DNA, the CDR3 is TGTGCCAGCTCACCCGGGACAGGCGGCTCGGGGCAGTTCTTC. The full variable domain, rest sourced from reference TRBV18 and TRBJ2-1, is NAGVMQNPRHLVRRRGQEARLRCSPMKGHSHVYWYRQLPEEGLKFMVYLQKENIIDESGMPKERFSAEFPKEGPSILRIQQVVRGDSAAYFCASSPGTGGSGQFFGPGTRLTVL.

The V and J genes are TRBV5-1 and TRBJ2-6, with D possibly matching TRBD2 (6 bases). V was cut by 0 bases and J by 2 bases, with 9 bases left in between. CDR1 is SGHRS and CDR2 is YFSETQ in the germline V gene. The CDR3 is made up of 16 amino acids. The CDR3 loop reads CASSLGGEAGANVLTF. For the CDR3, the DNA is TGCGCCAGCAGCTTGGGTGGGGAGGCTGGGGCCAACGTCCTGACTTTC.

The sample holds one count of this clone. The chain combines TRBV20-1 with TRBJ2-5; 11 bases fit TRBD2. Trimming cost V 3 bases and J 2 bases; bases outside gene matches: 2. Germline assignment: CDR1 DFQATT and CDR2 SNEGSKA (reference sequence). The CDR3 extends over 14 amino acids. The CDR3 here is CSASTSGGQETQYF. The CDR3 DNA reads as TGCAGTGCTAGTACTAGCGGGGGACAAGAGACCCAGTACTTC.

The V gene is TRBV7-9, the J gene TRBJ2-2; D remains unclear. The CDR3 has 13 amino acids. The germline CDR1 and CDR2 sequences are SEHNR and FQNEAQ (reference sequence). V was cut by 1 base and J by 7 bases, with 7 bases left in between. In nucleotides, the CDR3 is TGTGCCAGCAGCTTAGGAGAGGTCGGGGAGCTGTTTTTT. Its translation: CASSLGEVGELFF.

This clone was found once. DNA of the CDR3: TGTGCCACCAGCAGGACTAGCGGGAGGTCAGCGAGAGAGACCCAGTACTTC. Translating it yields CATSRTSGRSARETQYF. The rearrangement joins TRBV15 to TRBJ2-5; 13 positions match TRBD2. This CDR3 contains 17 residues. The J segment lost 4 bases and the V segment lost 3 bases, leaving 8 bases of the junction unmatched. In germline, CDR1 is LNHNV, CDR2 YYDKDF (reference sequence).

The chain carries TRBV7-9 and TRBJ1-1, with D possibly matching TRBD1 (5 bases). Trimming shortened V by 1 base and J by 7 bases, and 10 bases separated the two germline ends. The germline V gene has CDR1 SEHNR and CDR2 FQNEAQ (reference sequence). The CDR3 covers 13 residues. CDR3 region: CASSLGQGYEAFF. Here the CDR3 DNA reads TGTGCCAGCAGCTTAGGGCAGGGATATGAAGCTTTCTTT.

The chain is built from TRBV28 and TRBJ2-5; D unclear. Trimming stripped 2 bases from V and 5 bases from J, with 3 bases between. Germline V gene data show CDR1 as MDHEN and CDR2 as SYDVKM. CDR3 length: 11 residues. This CDR3 is CASSLTETQYF. The CDR3 DNA follows: TGTGCCAGCAGTTTAACTGAGACCCAGTACTTC.

This chain links TRBV6-5 with TRBJ2-4; 9 nucleotides align to TRBD1. With V trimmed by 10 bases and J by 2 bases, 6 bases remained unmatched. CDR3 length: 14 residues. Germline V gene sequence: CDR1 MNHEY, CDR2 SVGAGI. CDR3 nucleotides: TGTGCCACCAGGACAGGGGAGACCAAAAACATTCAGTACTTC. Its protein product is CATRTGETKNIQYF.

This sequence joins TRBV19 and TRBJ2-2; TRBD2 matches 8 bases. V lost 4 bases to trimming and J lost 6 bases; unmatched junction nucleotides: 10. The V gene's germline CDR1 is LNHDA and CDR2 SQIVND (reference sequence). The CDR3 sequence is 16 residues long. The chain's CDR3 is CASSTFGAGGPGELFF. CDR3 bases: TGTGCCAGTAGTACCTTCGGGGCGGGAGGACCCGGGGAGCTGTTTTTT.

The gene calls are TRBV16 and TRBJ2-3, with D perhaps TRBD2 (6 bases). V lost 4 bases and J lost 0, with 14 bases in between. The CDR3 consists of 16 residues. Germline assignment: CDR1 KGHSY and CDR2 FQNENV. CDR3 protein: CASSPRVAASTDTQYF. DNA for the CDR3: TGTGCCAGCAGCCCCAGGGTAGCGGCTAGCACAGATACGCAGTATTTT.

The chain employs TRBV6-1 and TRBJ1-5; 7 nucleotides match TRBD1. Trimming at V came to 0 bases and at J to 2 bases, leaving 1 base not matched to a gene. Germline CDR1 and CDR2: MNHNS and SASEGT. This CDR3 is 15 amino acids long. The CDR3 spells CASSEAGGGNQPQHF. CDR3 DNA sequence: TGTGCCAGCAGTGAAGCAGGGGGCGGCAATCAGCCCCAGCATTTT.

This clone appeared a single time. The rearrangement joins TRBV4-1 to TRBJ2-7, with 7 bases fitting TRBD1. The V segment lost 2 bases and the J segment 2 bases; nucleotides outside the gene matches: 6. This CDR3 is built from 15 residues. Germline V gives CDR1 MGHRA, CDR2 YSYEKL. CDR3 coding DNA: TGCGCCAGCAGCCAACCGACAGGGAAGCCCTACGAGCAGTACTTC. Its translation: CASSQPTGKPYEQYF.

This clone was detected only a few times. The rearrangement joins TRBV28 to TRBJ1-5; no definite D call. V lost 5 bases and J 3 bases, leaving 11 bases between the germline ends. Germline CDR1 MDHEN, CDR2 SYDVKM. This CDR3 has 14 amino acids. CDR3 residues: CASSLLRFNQPQHF. The CDR3 coding sequence is TGTGCCAGCAGTCTACTGAGATTCAATCAGCCCCAGCATTTT. Together with reference TRBV28 and TRBJ1-5, the CDR3 gives the full variable domain: DVKVTQSSRYLVKRTGEKVFLECVQDMDHENMFWYRQDPGLGLRLIYFSYDVKMKEKGDIPEGYSVSREKKERFSLILESASTNQTSMYLCASSLLRFNQPQHFGDGTRLSIL.

The chain joins TRBV18 to TRBJ1-4; D is unclear. With 11 bases removed from V and 7 bases from J, the gap between germline ends came to 17 bases. This CDR3 contains 13 residues. From germline, CDR1 is KGHSH and CDR2 LQKENI. CDR3 coding DNA: TGTGCCGCCTCAGAGGGCTTAGGTGAAAAACTGTTTTTT. It specifies CAASEGLGEKLFF.

V is TRBV5-1 and J is TRBJ1-6, with TRBD1 identical over 10 bases. The junction had 8 bases not matched to a gene; V was cut back by 5 bases and J by 9 bases. The CDR3 contains 15 residues. Germline CDR1 SGHRS, CDR2 YFSETQ. The chain's CDR3 is CASRKSGQGISPLHF. CDR3 nucleotide sequence: TGCGCCAGCAGGAAGTCGGGACAGGGGATTTCACCCCTCCACTTT.

This chain connects TRBV18 to TRBJ2-2; 13 bases are a match to TRBD2. The CDR3 runs to 18 residues. V was clipped by 4 bases and J by 2 bases; unmatched bases: 7. Germline values: CDR1 KGHSH, CDR2 LQKENI. The DNA of the CDR3 is TGTGCCAGCTCACTGGGGCCGGGACTAGCGGGAAACACCGGGGAGCTGTTTTTT. Its protein product is CASSLGPGLAGNTGELFF. The entire variable domain, with the rest obtained from reference TRBV18 and TRBJ2-2, is as follows: NAGVMQNPRHLVRRRGQEARLRCSPMKGHSHVYWYRQLPEEGLKFMVYLQKENIIDESGMPKERFSAEFPKEGPSILRIQQVVRGDSAAYFCASSLGPGLAGNTGELFFGEGSRLTVL.

The rearrangement uses TRBV19 and TRBJ2-7; D gene uncertain. The CDR3 runs to 12 residues. The V end lost 5 bases, the J end lost 0 bases, and 5 bases lay between the germline ends. Germline V gene lookup returns CDR1 LNHDA and CDR2 SQIVND (reference sequence). CDR3 bases: TGTGCCAGTAGTCTCGGCTCCTACGAGCAGTACTTC. This encodes CASSLGSYEQYF.

This clone was detected only once. The junction departs from the called germline gene at one end, perhaps through a read error. This chain connects TRBV6-1 to TRBJ2-1; 10 bases map to TRBD2. Germline values: CDR1 MNHNS, CDR2 SASEGT. The CDR3 contains 14 residues. The CDR3 DNA reads as TGTGCCAGCAGCGAAGGACTAGCGGTTACCGAGCAGTTCTTC. It translates to CASSEGLAVTEQFF.